This T cell receptor beta chain appears in the sequencing data of a study of blood T cell repertoires in COVID-19. CDR1 SGHVS and CDR2 FQNEAQ come from the germline V gene. CDR3 size: 13 residues. The V segment lost 3 bases and the J segment 6 bases; nucleotides outside the gene matches: 4. Libraries were prepared by immunoSEQ multiplex PCR; TCRdb keeps only in-frame clonotypes and omits some of them. This sample has about 160,000 clones, with 60% to 85% found just once. The chain couples TRBV7-8 to TRBJ1-2; 7 bases line up with TRBD1. The sequenced sample consisted of peripheral blood. The source is a woman aged 60-70 years with COVID-19, enrolled during active disease. CDR3 protein: CASSFTGEHGYTF. CDR3 nucleotides: TGTGCCAGCAGCTTTACAGGGGAGCATGGCTACACCTTC.